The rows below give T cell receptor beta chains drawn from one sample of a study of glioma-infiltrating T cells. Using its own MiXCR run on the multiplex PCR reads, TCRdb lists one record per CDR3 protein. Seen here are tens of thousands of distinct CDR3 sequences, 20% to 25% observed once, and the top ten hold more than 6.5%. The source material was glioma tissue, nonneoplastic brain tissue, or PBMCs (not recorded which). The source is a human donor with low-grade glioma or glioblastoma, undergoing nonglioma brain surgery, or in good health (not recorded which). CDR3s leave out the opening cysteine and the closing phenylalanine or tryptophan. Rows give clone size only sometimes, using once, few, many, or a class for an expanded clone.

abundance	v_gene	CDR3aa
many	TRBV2	ASTDRQTSEQY
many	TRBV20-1	SARVDGRKTEAF
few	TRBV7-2	ASILLAGVTGELF
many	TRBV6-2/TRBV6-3	ASSRTARRGTTYGYT
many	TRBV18	ASSPLTAGGSEAF
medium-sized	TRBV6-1	ASSDGTEAF
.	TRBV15	ATSRRQGSYEQY
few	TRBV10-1	ASSVGVNEQF
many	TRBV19	ASRLGSQPQH
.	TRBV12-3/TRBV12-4	ASRPTGGAGEAF
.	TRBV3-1	ASSGRRRAIGETQY
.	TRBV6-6	ASSYGRGRGNEAF
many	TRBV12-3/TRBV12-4	ASSPPPGNQPQH
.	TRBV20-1	SARRGSTIY
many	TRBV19	ASSIRPPGSFSSNQPQH
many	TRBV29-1	SVGTGGSNQPQH
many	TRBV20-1	SVGSGANVLT
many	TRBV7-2	ASSSILLAGGGDTQY
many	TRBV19	ASSSPRDGNQPQH
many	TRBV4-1	ASSQDPRTLPNTEAF
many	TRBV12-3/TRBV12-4	ASSDPNGRPMNTEAF
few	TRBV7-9	ASSLAPTIPDTDTQY
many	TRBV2	ASQPPGQGTNSEQF
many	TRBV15	ATSRGSGGSYNEQF
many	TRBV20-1	SAQTRTARSSPLH
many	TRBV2	ASSVAGSQPQH
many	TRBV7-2	ASSLGRRWPQH
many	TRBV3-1	ASSQVGRQGTEAF
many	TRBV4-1	ASSPKGPLESDTQY
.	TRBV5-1	ASSLGSVANEQF
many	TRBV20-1	SPSPGKGGHNEQF
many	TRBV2	ASSSSLGQGNTEAF
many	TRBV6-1	ASRIGASYNEQF
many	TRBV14	ASSQGRNTEAF
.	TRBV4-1	ASSQGRGEGSYEQY
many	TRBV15	ATSRDGVNEQF
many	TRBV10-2	ASSVAGDTDTQY
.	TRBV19	ASSAYSNQHQH
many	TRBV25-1	ASSESGRGLSPLH
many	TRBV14	ASSPSTGALEAF
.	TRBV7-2	ASSPDGAVNEKLF
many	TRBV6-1	ASSVDYSTDTQY
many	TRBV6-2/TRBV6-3	ASSSVARTDTQY
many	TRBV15	ATGWRNTEAF
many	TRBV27	ASSPGRRSDTQY
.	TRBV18	ASSPLRIAGPYNEQF
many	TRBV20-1	SASKGGDTYEQY
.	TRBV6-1	ASSEALGTPILAF
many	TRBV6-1	ASRRVSEETQY
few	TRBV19	ASSTRGGNRPQH
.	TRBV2	ASSEVETQY
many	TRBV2	ASREAPGTPGELF
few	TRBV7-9	ASSTFSGAGVRVEQY
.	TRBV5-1	ASSLGSHEKLF
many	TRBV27	ASSRDRASGNTIY
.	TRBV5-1	ASSLDETQY
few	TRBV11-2	ASSLDPPTGRETQY